These 23 T cell receptor beta chains were sequenced from one sample in a study of early T cells in non-severe SARS-CoV-2 infection. A single record per CDR3 protein comes from TCRdb applying MiXCR to the 5' RACE reads. The top ten hold approximately 5.2% of the sample, which has 25,000 to 35,000 distinct CDR3 sequences, roughly 4.6% seen once. Specimen: whole blood, collected at baseline. The receptors come from an adult who was a healthcare worker with PCR-confirmed SARS-CoV-2 infection or an uninfected control (not recorded which).

In this sample, this clonotype turned up many times. The chain has TRBV11-2 and TRBJ2-1, with D possibly matching TRBD1 (6 bases). The CDR3 sequence is 18 residues long. CDR1 and CDR2 from the germline V gene are SGHAT and FQNNGV. V was trimmed by 1 base and J by 0 bases, leaving 16 bases between them. The CDR3 region is CASSLGRGFNRSYNEQFF. The CDR3 DNA follows: TGTGCCAGCAGCTTAGGCAGGGGCTTTAATCGCTCCTACAATGAGCAGTTCTTC.

This clonotype appeared many times. The V call is TRBV20-1, the J call TRBJ2-3; TRBD2 agrees at 15 bases. Germline CDR1 is DFQATT and CDR2 is SNEGSKA (reference sequence). With V trimmed by 6 bases and J by 4 bases, 14 bases remained unmatched. This CDR3 has 18 amino acids. CDR3 sequence (DNA): TGCAGTGCAACGGGACTAGCGGGGGGTCCCACCACCCCAGATACGCAGTATTTT. This codes for CSATGLAGGPTTPDTQYF.

By sample fraction, this clonotype is medium-sized (0.01 to 0.1%). This chain links TRBV7-8 with TRBJ1-2; D gene uncertain. The V end lost 1 base, the J end lost 0 bases, and 9 bases lay between the germline ends. The CDR3 spans 15 residues. Germline CDR1 and CDR2: SGHVS and FQNEAQ. CDR3 region: CASSLEPGANYGYTF. For the CDR3, the DNA is TGTGCCAGCAGCTTAGAACCCGGTGCTAACTATGGCTACACCTTC.

This clonotype appeared many times. V and J are TRBV27 and TRBJ2-5; D unclear. The germline V gene has CDR1 MNHEY and CDR2 SMNVEV (reference sequence). CDR3 size: 14 residues. V was trimmed by 2 bases and J by 4 bases, leaving 11 bases between them. The DNA of the CDR3 is TGTGCCAGCAGTTTAATGGCAAGCGCAGAGACCCAGTACTTC. The encoded protein is CASSLMASAETQYF.

This clonotype was observed at least ten times. The chain has TRBV27 and TRBJ1-3; D gene unclear. There are 12 residues in the CDR3. V lost 4 bases and J 8 bases, leaving 9 bases between the germline ends. Germline assignment: CDR1 MNHEY and CDR2 SMNVEV (reference sequence). The CDR3, as DNA: TGTGCCAGCAGTTCCCCCGGGGACACCATATATTTT. Translating it yields CASSSPGDTIYF.

The table lists this clonotype with many counts. The chain has TRBV2 and TRBJ2-3, with 7 bases matching TRBD2. The CDR3 has 16 residues. J gave up 4 bases and V 8 bases, and 15 bases lay outside the gene matches. Germline V lookup: CDR1 SNHLY, CDR2 FYNNEI. CDR3 bases: TGTGCCAGCCTCCGAACCGCGGCGGGAGCCCCAGATACGCAGTATTTT. It yields the protein CASLRTAAGAPDTQYF.

This clonotype was detected ten times or more. The chain uses TRBV25-1 and TRBJ2-5, with D maybe TRBD1 (7 bases). Germline V gene sequence: CDR1 MGHDK, CDR2 SYGVNS. The CDR3 is made up of 16 amino acids. V lost 1 base, J lost 3 bases, and 15 bases lay in between. The CDR3 spells CASSEWAGGLKETQYF. The DNA for the CDR3 is TGTGCCAGCAGTGAATGGGCAGGGGGGTTAAAAGAGACCCAGTACTTC. The variable domain in full, with the rest retrieved from reference TRBV25-1 and TRBJ2-5, is EADIYQTPRYLVIGTGKKITLECSQTMGHDKMYWYQQDPGMELHLIHYSYGVNSTEKGDLSSESTVSRIRTEHFPLTLESARPSHTSQYLCASSEWAGGLKETQYFGPGTRLLVL.

This clonotype was seen ten or more times. The chain employs TRBV19 and TRBJ1-4; D gene uncertain. V lost 4 bases, J lost 1 base, and 7 bases lay in between. CDR3 size: 14 residues. In germline, CDR1 is LNHDA, CDR2 SQIVND (reference sequence). In DNA form, the CDR3 reads TGTGCCAGTAGTAGAAAGAGAACTAATGAAAAACTGTTTTTT. Its protein is CASSRKRTNEKLFF.

This clonotype has a handful of counts. The rearrangement uses TRBV29-1 and TRBJ2-7; 13 nucleotides align to TRBD2. The CDR3 has 14 amino acids. J was trimmed by 3 bases and V by 7 bases; bases with no gene match: 6. Per germline, CDR1 SQVTM and CDR2 ANQGSEA. CDR3 in amino acids: CSGTWTSGSYEQYF. CDR3 DNA sequence: TGCAGCGGGACCTGGACTAGCGGGAGCTACGAGCAGTACTTC.

Ten or more counts support this clonotype. The J gene is TRBJ1-2, the V gene TRBV28, with 9 bases identical to TRBD1. V lost 5 bases, J lost 3 bases, and 13 bases stayed unmatched. This CDR3 contains 17 residues. Germline-derived CDR1 and CDR2 are MDHEN and SYDVKM. The CDR3 DNA reads TGTGCCAGCAGTACGACCGGGACAGGGACCCGTGACTATGGCTACACCTTC. This translates into CASSTTGTGTRDYGYTF.

This clonotype was detected ten times or more. This rearrangement joins TRBV29-1 to TRBJ1-2; D unresolved. Germline V gene sequence: CDR1 SQVTM, CDR2 ANQGSEA. The germline V and J ends were trimmed by 3 bases and 12 bases, with 17 bases remaining between them. This CDR3 contains 12 residues. In nucleotides, the CDR3 is TGCAGCGTTGATCTCGAAGTAGGTGTCCACACCTTC. It specifies CSVDLEVGVHTF.

There are many counts of this clonotype. The chain uses TRBV3-1 and TRBJ2-7, with D perhaps TRBD1 (5 bases). In germline, CDR1 is LGHDT, CDR2 YNNKEL (reference sequence). Trimming removed 1 base from V and 4 bases from J, with 14 bases in between. This CDR3 spans 15 amino acids. The CDR3 protein is CASSQGMTRDYEQYF. CDR3 DNA sequence: TGTGCCAGCAGCCAAGGAATGACCAGGGATTACGAGCAGTACTTC.

This clonotype was seen repeatedly, ten times or more. The chain uses TRBV29-1 and TRBJ2-3; 7 bases fit TRBD1. J gave up 3 bases and V 5 bases, and 8 bases lay outside the gene matches. The V gene's germline CDR1 is SQVTM and CDR2 ANQGSEA. This CDR3 is built from 14 residues. The DNA for the CDR3 is TGCAGCGTTTTAGGGGGCGGTGGGACAGATACGCAGTATTTT. It codes for CSVLGGGGTDTQYF.

This clonotype was counted a few times. The chain uses TRBV7-2 and TRBJ2-5, with 10 nucleotides matching TRBD1. The J segment lost 6 bases and the V segment lost 5 bases, leaving 9 bases of the junction unmatched. CDR1 and CDR2 (germline): SGHTA, FQGNSA. The CDR3 has 15 amino acids. The CDR3 bases are TGTGCCAGCAGCCTAGAGGGACAGGGGTTAAAGACCCAGTACTTC. This encodes CASSLEGQGLKTQYF.

This chain connects TRBV12-3 or TRBV12-4 to TRBJ1-5; the D is unclear. The CDR3 runs to 13 residues. The V gene lost 6 bases and the J gene lost 1 base, with 7 bases spanning the gap. This CDR3 reads CASSRGSNQPQHF. The DNA for the CDR3 is TGTGCCAGCAGCCGTGGGAGCAATCAGCCCCAGCATTTT.

This clonotype was counted at least ten times. The chain carries TRBV30 and TRBJ1-1, with a weak D call TRBD1 (6 bases). The germline V gene has CDR1 GTSNPN and CDR2 SVGIG (reference sequence). The V end was cut by 5 bases, the J end by 5 bases, with 12 bases between. This CDR3 has 12 residues. The CDR3 nucleotides are TGTGCCTGGGGTTACAGGGATACTGAAGCTTTCTTT. Protein: CAWGYRDTEAFF.

This clonotype came up many times. V is TRBV7-9 and J is TRBJ2-1, with D maybe TRBD2 (6 bases). The germline V gene encodes CDR1 SEHNR and CDR2 FQNEAQ (reference sequence). V lost 3 bases to trimming and J lost 3 bases, with 12 bases between them. This CDR3 is 15 amino acids long. The CDR3 is CASSFVSGYYNEQFF. In DNA form, the CDR3 reads TGTGCCAGCAGCTTCGTTAGCGGTTACTACAATGAGCAGTTCTTC.

This clonotype was seen just once. The genes are TRBV7-9 and TRBJ1-6; D not resolved. This CDR3 has 16 residues. Germline CDR1 reads SEHNR; CDR2 reads FQNEAQ (reference sequence). The V end lost 5 bases, the J end lost 5 bases, and 16 bases lay between the germline ends. This CDR3 is CASSAGQWTNNSPLHF. In DNA form, the CDR3 reads TGTGCCAGCAGCGCAGGCCAGTGGACTAATAATTCACCCCTCCACTTT. Full variable domain (remainder filled in from reference TRBV7-9 and TRBJ1-6): DTGVSQNPRHKITKRGQNVTFRCDPISEHNRLYWYRQTLGQGPEFLTYFQNEAQLEKSRLLSDRFSAERPKGSFSTLEIQRTEQGDSAMYLCASSAGQWTNNSPLHFGNGTRLTVT.

The sample holds many counts of this clonotype. The J gene is TRBJ2-7, the V gene TRBV12-3 or TRBV12-4; D unresolved. V gave up 3 bases and J gave up 0 bases, with 9 bases separating them. The CDR3 is 14 residues long. The CDR3 DNA is TGTGCCAGCAGTTTTCATCAGTACTCCTACGAGCAGTACTTC. Translated, it gives CASSFHQYSYEQYF.

This clonotype appeared many times. This chain uses TRBV7-6 with TRBJ2-1, with 7 bases identical to TRBD1. V shed 0 bases, J shed 4 bases, and the junction held 3 bases outside the gene matches. Germline V gene sequence: CDR1 SGHVS, CDR2 FNYEAQ. The CDR3 spans 15 residues. The CDR3 nucleotides read TGTGCCAGCAGCTTAGCGAGGGGGCGTTACAATGAGCAGTTCTTC. Its translation: CASSLARGRYNEQFF. The complete variable domain, with remaining parts taken from reference TRBV7-6 and TRBJ2-1, reads GAGVSQSPRYKVTKRGQDVALRCDPISGHVSLYWYRQALGQGPEFLTYFNYEAQQDKSGLPNDRFSAERPEGSISTLTIQRTEQRDSAMYRCASSLARGRYNEQFFGPGTRLTVL.

This clonotype was seen repeatedly, ten times or more. The chain combines TRBV12-5 with TRBJ2-1, with 11 bases lining up with TRBD1. The V gene end was trimmed by 2 bases and the J gene end by 1 base; junction bases not matched to a gene: 10. The CDR3 loop spans 19 amino acids. Germline CDR1 LGHNT, CDR2 FRNRAP. The CDR3 spells CASGLPNRGTGGSYNEQFF. CDR3 coding DNA: TGTGCTAGTGGTTTGCCAAACAGAGGGACAGGGGGGTCCTACAATGAGCAGTTCTTC.

This clonotype has at least ten counts. This rearrangement joins TRBV14 to TRBJ2-2, with a weak D call TRBD2 (5 bases). V gave up 4 bases and J gave up 4 bases, with 16 bases separating them. Germline values: CDR1 SGHDN, CDR2 FVKESK. The CDR3 has 16 amino acids. This chain's CDR3 is CASSPRPSLATGELFF. The CDR3 DNA reads TGTGCCAGCAGCCCGAGACCTAGCCTTGCCACCGGGGAGCTGTTTTTT. The full variable domain, completed using reference TRBV14 and TRBJ2-2, is EAGVTQFPSHSVIEKGQTVTLRCDPISGHDNLYWYRRVMGKEIKFLLHFVKESKQDESGMPNNRFLAERTGGTYSTLKVQPAELEDSGVYFCASSPRPSLATGELFFGEGSRLTVL.

The sample holds many counts of this clonotype. V and J are TRBV6-6 and TRBJ2-2, with D hard to call. There are 13 residues in the CDR3. Deletions cut 4 bases from V and 7 bases from J, with 10 bases between. Germline-derived CDR1 and CDR2 are MNHNY and SVGAGI (reference sequence). CDR3 residues: CASSSSNRGELFF. CDR3 sequence (DNA): TGTGCCAGCAGTTCCTCGAATCGCGGGGAGCTGTTTTTT.